A single sample is the source of the 30 T cell receptor beta chains below, sequenced in a study of blood T cells in healthy people across ages. The authors ran a second PCR of roughly 6 to 12 cycles using a sample-barcoded 5' primer and a J-beta primer mix. Each CDR3 protein gets one entry after TCRdb re-called the 5' RACE reads with MiXCR. The table has some 1.7 million distinct CDR3 sequences, approximately 30% seen once. What was sequenced was blood. Receptor source: a woman in her thirties in good health.

The chain joins TRBV7-2 to TRBJ2-5, with a weak D call TRBD2 (5 bases). The V end was cut by 7 bases, the J end by 1 base, with 13 bases between. Per germline, CDR1 SGHTA and CDR2 FQGNSA. This CDR3 is 14 amino acids long. The CDR3 DNA is TGTGCCAGCACCGTCGCCGCGGGCCAAGAGACCCAGTACTTC. This codes for CASTVAAGQETQYF.

J is TRBJ2-7 and V is TRBV18, with 9 nucleotides matching TRBD1. V was clipped by 5 bases and J by 3 bases; unmatched bases: 8. The CDR3 length is 15 residues. Germline CDR1 KGHSH, CDR2 LQKENI. CDR3 loop: CASSDRTGDDYEQYF. The CDR3 DNA reads TGTGCCAGCTCAGATCGGACAGGGGATGACTACGAGCAGTACTTC.

There are a few counts of this clonotype. V gene TRBV28 combines with J gene TRBJ1-2; D is ambiguous. V gave up 5 bases and J gave up 4 bases, with 11 bases separating them. The CDR3 spans 13 residues. CDR1 and CDR2 (germline): MDHEN, SYDVKM. DNA of the CDR3: TGTGCCAGCAGTCCGAATGCGGGCTATGGCTACACCTTC. This gives the protein CASSPNAGYGYTF.

This clonotype was detected ten times or more. The chain uses TRBV9 and TRBJ2-1, with TRBD2 identical over 9 bases. The CDR3 consists of 16 residues. Germline CDR1 reads SGDLS; CDR2 reads YYNGEE. After removal of 0 bases from V and 2 bases from J, the junction contained 3 bases not matched to a gene. The CDR3 nucleotides are TGTGCCAGCAGCGTAGTGTCTAGCGGGGCCTACAATGAGCAGTTCTTC. Its translation is CASSVVSSGAYNEQFF.

The chain recombines TRBV20-1 with TRBJ2-5; weak D call: TRBD1 (6 bases). The V and J ends lost 4 bases and 1 base respectively, with 13 bases between them. The CDR3 spans 14 residues. Germline V gene data show CDR1 as DFQATT and CDR2 as SNEGSKA (reference sequence). The CDR3 sequence: CSATPGHGQETQYF. The CDR3 DNA sequence: TGCAGTGCTACGCCGGGACACGGCCAAGAGACCCAGTACTTC.

This clonotype was counted a few times. The V and J genes are TRBV6-6 and TRBJ2-2; TRBD1 matches 7 bases. V lost 4 bases to trimming and J lost 4 bases; unmatched junction nucleotides: 3. This CDR3 is built from 14 residues. The germline CDR1 and CDR2 sequences are MNHNY and SVGAGI (reference sequence). The CDR3 sequence is CASSSGQFTGELFF. The CDR3 nucleotides read TGTGCCAGCAGTTCGGGACAGTTCACCGGGGAGCTGTTTTTT.

There are a few counts of this clonotype. J is TRBJ2-3 and V is TRBV20-1; weak D call: TRBD2 (9 bases). Germline CDR1 is DFQATT and CDR2 is SNEGSKA (reference sequence). The CDR3 sequence is 18 residues long. V shed 6 bases and J shed 5 bases, with 30 bases lying between them. The CDR3 region has the DNA TGCAGTGCCCCGGACAGGGAACTTATAGCGGGAGTTGAAGATACGCAGTATTTT. This encodes CSAPDRELIAGVEDTQYF.

The CDR3 loop reads CAISNLARETQYF. For the CDR3, the DNA is TGTGCCATCAGTAACCTAGCTCGGGAGACCCAGTACTTC. The chain joins TRBV10-3 to TRBJ2-5, with D possibly being TRBD2 (5 bases). The CDR3 is 13 amino acids. Per germline, CDR1 ENHRY and CDR2 SYGVKD. V was cut by 5 bases and J by 5 bases, with 12 bases left in between.

This clonotype appeared a few times. The chain recombines TRBV12-3 or TRBV12-4 with TRBJ2-7; 9 bases map to TRBD1. V trimming: 5 bases; J trimming: 5 bases; junction bases outside the gene matches: 10. The CDR3 totals 15 residues. The CDR3 DNA reads TGTGCCAGCAGTGGTACCGGGACAGGGATTAACGAGCAGTACTTC. Translation gives CASSGTGTGINEQYF.

This chain connects TRBV7-6 to TRBJ2-7; 14 bases fit TRBD2. The CDR3 is 18 residues long. The V gene end was trimmed by 1 base and the J gene end by 0 bases; junction bases not matched to a gene: 5. Germline CDR1 is SGHVS and CDR2 is FNYEAQ. CDR3: CASSLGGLAGGASYEQYF. For the CDR3, the DNA is TGTGCCAGCAGCTTAGGCGGACTAGCGGGGGGAGCCTCCTACGAGCAGTACTTC.

V is TRBV11-2 and J is TRBJ2-5; 10 nucleotides line up with TRBD2. CDR1 and CDR2 (germline): SGHAT, FQNNGV. With V trimmed by 4 bases and J by 5 bases, 7 bases remained unmatched. This CDR3 is built from 15 residues. The CDR3 bases are TGTGCCAGCAGCTGGACCTCTAGCGGGAGCGAGACCCAGTACTTC. Amino acids: CASSWTSSGSETQYF.

V and J are TRBV12-3 or TRBV12-4 and TRBJ1-6, with D possibly being TRBD1 (5 bases). The CDR3 contains 13 residues. Trimming removed 3 bases from V and 10 bases from J, with 10 bases in between. The CDR3 protein is CASSFGGTSPLHF. In DNA, the CDR3 is TGTGCCAGCAGTTTCGGGGGAACGTCACCCCTCCACTTT.

This chain links TRBV15 with TRBJ2-3; D is undetermined. CDR1 and CDR2 (germline): LNHNV, YYDKDF (reference sequence). This CDR3 has 12 residues. Trimming cost V 1 base and J 6 bases, with 5 bases left between them. The CDR3 is CATSRAQDTQYF. DNA of the CDR3: TGTGCCACCAGCAGAGCCCAGGATACGCAGTATTTT.

This clonotype was picked up many times. CDR3 coding DNA: TGTGCCAGCAGCTTCGCAGGGGGCGGCGAGCAGTACTTC. The encoded protein is CASSFAGGGEQYF. V usage is TRBV12-3 or TRBV12-4 and J usage is TRBJ2-7, with TRBD1 matching 8 bases. This CDR3 spans 13 amino acids. J gave up 6 bases and V 6 bases, and 7 bases lay outside the gene matches.

On this clonotype: The junction differs from germline at one of its ends, possibly a read error. The chain uses TRBV12-3 or TRBV12-4 and TRBJ2-2, with D possibly TRBD2 on 5 matching bases. This CDR3 is built from 13 residues. CDR3 in amino acids: CASSPGPTGERFF. For the CDR3, the DNA is TGTGCCAGCAGCCCTGGGCCCACCGGGGAGCGGTTTTTT.

The chain employs TRBV6-1 and TRBJ2-7; the D is unclear. Germline lookup yields CDR1 MNHNS and CDR2 SASEGT. V gave up 9 bases and J gave up 0 bases, with 15 bases separating them. This CDR3 has 14 residues. CDR3 sequence (DNA): TGTGCCAGTACCCTGACGATTCCCTCCTACGAGCAGTACTTC. It is translated as CASTLTIPSYEQYF.

This clonotype was counted at least ten times. The rearrangement joins TRBV7-8 to TRBJ1-2, with D unclear. The CDR3 is made up of 13 amino acids. V was shortened by 1 base and J by 8 bases, with 11 bases between the two germline ends. CDR1 SGHVS and CDR2 FQNEAQ come from the germline V gene. For the CDR3, the DNA is TGTGCCAGCAGCTTAGACCGAAAGGACGGCTACACCTTC. Translating it yields CASSLDRKDGYTF.

The chain recombines TRBV4-3 with TRBJ2-3; possibly TRBD1 for D (6 bases). The CDR3 sequence is 18 residues long. Germline CDR1 reads LGHNA; CDR2 reads YSLEER. Trimming cost V 4 bases and J 4 bases, with 24 bases left between them. CDR3 in amino acids: CASSRGTGRRGKADTQYF. Here the CDR3 DNA reads TGCGCCAGCAGCCGAGGTACAGGGAGAAGGGGGAAGGCAGATACGCAGTATTTT.

This clonotype was detected many times. The V gene is TRBV6-6, the J gene TRBJ2-7; D may be TRBD1 or TRBD2 (5 bases each). V dropped 4 bases and J dropped 3 bases, with 22 bases sitting between them. There are 17 residues in the CDR3. Looked up from germline, CDR1 is MNHNY and CDR2 is SVGAGI (reference sequence). The CDR3 here is CASSSQWGRMGFYEQYF. In DNA, the CDR3 is TGTGCCAGCAGTTCGCAATGGGGGAGAATGGGGTTCTACGAGCAGTACTTC.

This clonotype has a count of ten or more. The chain carries TRBV7-2 and TRBJ2-1; 12 bases line up with TRBD2. There are 19 residues in the CDR3. The J segment lost 5 bases and the V segment lost 2 bases, leaving 13 bases of the junction unmatched. Germline CDR1 is SGHTA and CDR2 is FQGNSA. CDR3 sequence: CASSLMRLAGGRGDNEQFF. The CDR3 DNA reads as TGTGCCAGCAGCTTAATGAGGCTAGCGGGAGGGAGAGGTGACAATGAGCAGTTCTTC.

CDR3 bases: TGTGCCAGCAGTATCAGGGGTCCCGAGCAGCCCCAGCATTTT. Translation: CASSIRGPEQPQHF. This sequence joins TRBV28 and TRBJ1-5, with a possible D match to TRBD1 (6 bases). The CDR3 totals 14 residues. Germline CDR1 reads MDHEN; CDR2 reads SYDVKM. V was pared by 5 bases and J by 7 bases, with 15 bases between.

This chain joins TRBV27 and TRBJ2-5; tentatively, D is TRBD1 (5 bases). The last part of the DNA fits TRBJ2-7 better; the J call may be wrong. CDR3 length: 15 amino acids. Germline CDR1 reads MNHEY; CDR2 reads SMNVEV (reference sequence). Here the CDR3 DNA reads TGTGCCAGCAGTTTAATCAACAGGATCAATGACGAGCAGTACTTC. Its protein product is CASSLINRINDEQYF.

The rearrangement links TRBV2 to TRBJ2-1, with D tentatively TRBD2 (5 bases). The germline CDR1 and CDR2 sequences are SNHLY and FYNNEI. CDR3 length: 16 amino acids. Trimming left V 5 bases short and J 0 bases short, with 14 bases between. The CDR3 spells CASSSGRGSSYNEQFF. The CDR3 DNA reads TGTGCCAGCAGTAGCGGTCGGGGAAGCTCCTACAATGAGCAGTTCTTC.

This clonotype was observed at least ten times. The V call is TRBV29-1, the J call TRBJ2-5; 8 bases are shared with TRBD1. CDR3 length equals 12 residues. The J segment lost 3 bases and the V segment lost 6 bases, leaving 3 bases of the junction unmatched. CDR1 is SQVTM, CDR2 ANQGSEA, per germline. The CDR3 sequence is CSVMTGEETQYF. CDR3 DNA: TGCAGCGTGATGACAGGGGAAGAGACCCAGTACTTC.

The genes are TRBV5-5 and TRBJ2-1, with 13 nucleotides matching TRBD2. CDR1 is SGHKS and CDR2 is YYEKEE in the germline V gene (reference sequence). This CDR3 is built from 18 residues. Germline trimming cut 4 bases from V and 1 base from J; bases unmatched to any gene: 8. DNA for the CDR3: TGTGCCAGCAGCCCAGGACTAGCGGGAGCGGGTTCCTACAATGAGCAGTTCTTC. It is translated as CASSPGLAGAGSYNEQFF.

This clonotype has at least ten counts. CDR3 bases: TGTGCCGAGGGACTAGCGGGGGCCAGGAGACAAGAGACCCAGTACTTC. Translating gives CAEGLAGARRQETQYF. This sequence joins TRBV30 and TRBJ2-5; 14 positions agree with TRBD2. With 8 bases clipped from V and 2 bases from J, the junction kept 10 bases outside the gene matches. The CDR3 has 16 residues. CDR1 is GTSNPN and CDR2 is SVGIG in the germline V gene (reference sequence).

V usage is TRBV10-3 and J usage is TRBJ2-5, with 11 positions matching TRBD2. CDR3 size: 18 residues. The germline V gene encodes CDR1 ENHRY and CDR2 SYGVKD. V shed 0 bases, J shed 5 bases, and the junction held 11 bases outside the gene matches. The DNA for the CDR3 is TGTGCCATCAGTGAGTCGAGTGGAATAGCGGGAGGGGAGGAGACCCAGTACTTC. It codes for CAISESSGIAGGEETQYF.

The chain joins TRBV28 to TRBJ1-2, with TRBD1 as a possible D gene (5 bases). CDR1 and CDR2 (germline): MDHEN, SYDVKM. V lost 9 bases and J 1 base, leaving 9 bases between the germline ends. This CDR3 spans 12 amino acids. The CDR3 here is CASRQLNYGYTF. DNA of the CDR3: TGTGCCAGTCGACAGCTTAACTATGGCTACACCTTC.

This chain connects TRBV20-1 to TRBJ1-2, with D unresolved. Germline V gene data show CDR1 as DFQATT and CDR2 as SNEGSKA (reference sequence). CDR3 length: 13 amino acids. Trimming removed 0 bases from V and 3 bases from J, with 8 bases in between. The DNA of the CDR3 is TGCAGTGCTAGAGAGATAGAGGACTATGGCTACACCTTC. Residues: CSAREIEDYGYTF.

This clonotype has a handful of counts. The chain uses TRBV3-1 and TRBJ2-7; 8 bases line up with TRBD1. Trimming removed 0 bases from V and 7 bases from J; junction bases left unmatched: 5. The CDR3 has 14 amino acids. Per germline, CDR1 LGHDT and CDR2 YNNKEL (reference sequence). CDR3 sequence reads: CASSQDRGQTEQYF. CDR3 bases: TGTGCCAGCAGCCAAGACAGGGGGCAAACGGAGCAGTACTTC.